The rows below give T cell receptor beta chains drawn from one sample of a study of blood T cell repertoires in COVID-19. Libraries were prepared by immunoSEQ multiplex PCR; TCRdb keeps only in-frame clonotypes and omits some of them. The data contain some 65,000 clones, just over 85% of them singletons. The sample comprised peripheral blood. These receptors were collected from a woman older than 75 with active COVID-19. CDR3s include the opening cysteine and the closing phenylalanine or tryptophan. Each record gives: CDR3 DNA, CDR3 protein, D gene, V gene, J gene, CDR3 length. The D gene is left open where the match is weak.

cdr3_nt: TGTGCCAGCATGTCAGACGGACTAGGCAATGAGCAGTTCTTC
cdr3_aa: CASMSDGLGNEQFF
d_call: TRBD2
v_call: TRBV2
j_call: TRBJ2-1
cdr3_length: 14

cdr3_nt: TGTGCCAGCACCCCCCGCCGGGGGTTTGGCTACACCTTC
cdr3_aa: CASTPRRGFGYTF
d_call: NA
v_call: TRBV12-3/TRBV12-4
j_call: TRBJ1-2
cdr3_length: 13

cdr3_nt: TGTGCCAGCAGCTTTTATTTATCTGGGGCCAACGTCCTGACTTTC
cdr3_aa: CASSFYLSGANVLTF
d_call: NA
v_call: TRBV5-4
j_call: TRBJ2-6
cdr3_length: 15

cdr3_nt: TGTGCCAGCAGCTTCTTGGACCTCCCCGGGGGCGAGCAGTACTTC
cdr3_aa: CASSFLDLPGGEQYF
d_call: NA
v_call: TRBV7-2
j_call: TRBJ2-7
cdr3_length: 15

cdr3_nt: TGTGCCAGCAGCTTGGACAGGGGGTACAATGAGCAGTTCTTC
cdr3_aa: CASSLDRGYNEQFF
d_call: TRBD1
v_call: TRBV5-6
j_call: TRBJ2-1
cdr3_length: 14

cdr3_nt: TGCGCCAGCAGCTTGGTACGGGAGTCTAATACCTACAATGAGCAGTTCTTC
cdr3_aa: CASSLVRESNTYNEQFF
d_call: NA
v_call: TRBV5-1
j_call: TRBJ2-1
cdr3_length: 17

cdr3_nt: TGTGCCAGCAGACTTGGGACAGGGGGCGCTTCTGGGGCCAACGTCCTGACTTTC
cdr3_aa: CASRLGTGGASGANVLTF
d_call: TRBD1
v_call: TRBV28
j_call: TRBJ2-6
cdr3_length: 18

cdr3_nt: TGTGCCAGCAGCCAAGATAGCACTAGCGGATACACAGATACGCAGTATTTT
cdr3_aa: CASSQDSTSGYTDTQYF
d_call: TRBD2
v_call: TRBV4-2
j_call: TRBJ2-3
cdr3_length: 17

cdr3_nt: TGCGCCAGCAGCAACCCGGCCGGGGGATCGGCTGAAGCTTTCTTT
cdr3_aa: CASSNPAGGSAEAFF
d_call: NA
v_call: TRBV5-1
j_call: TRBJ1-1
cdr3_length: 15

cdr3_nt: TGCAGTGCCGTCCCGACTAGCGGAGAGTATTTT
cdr3_aa: CSAVPTSGEYF
d_call: TRBD2
v_call: TRBV20-1
j_call: TRBJ2-3
cdr3_length: 11

cdr3_nt: TGCAGCGTTGACGGGACTACTAGCACAGATACGCAGTATTTT
cdr3_aa: CSVDGTTSTDTQYF
d_call: TRBD2
v_call: TRBV29-1
j_call: TRBJ2-3
cdr3_length: 14

cdr3_nt: TGTGCCAGCACCCCTGAGGTCGGAACTTATGGCTACACCTTC
cdr3_aa: CASTPEVGTYGYTF
d_call: NA
v_call: TRBV2
j_call: TRBJ1-2
cdr3_length: 14

cdr3_nt: TGTGCCAGCAGGGGACAACTGAGCTCCTATAATTCACCCCTCCACTTT
cdr3_aa: CASRGQLSSYNSPLHF
d_call: NA
v_call: TRBV28
j_call: TRBJ1-6
cdr3_length: 16

cdr3_nt: TGTGCCAGCAAGGACAGGGGCTATAACTATGGCTACACCTTC
cdr3_aa: CASKDRGYNYGYTF
d_call: TRBD1
v_call: TRBV6-5
j_call: TRBJ1-2
cdr3_length: 14

cdr3_nt: TGTGCCAGCCGAGGCGACAGGGCCTACTCGGGCTACACCTTC
cdr3_aa: CASRGDRAYSGYTF
d_call: TRBD1
v_call: TRBV6-5
j_call: TRBJ1-2
cdr3_length: 14

cdr3_nt: TGCGCCAGCAGCTTCGGCGGGGGGGGCATAACAGATACGCAGTATTTT
cdr3_aa: CASSFGGGGITDTQYF
d_call: TRBD2
v_call: TRBV5-1
j_call: TRBJ2-3
cdr3_length: 16